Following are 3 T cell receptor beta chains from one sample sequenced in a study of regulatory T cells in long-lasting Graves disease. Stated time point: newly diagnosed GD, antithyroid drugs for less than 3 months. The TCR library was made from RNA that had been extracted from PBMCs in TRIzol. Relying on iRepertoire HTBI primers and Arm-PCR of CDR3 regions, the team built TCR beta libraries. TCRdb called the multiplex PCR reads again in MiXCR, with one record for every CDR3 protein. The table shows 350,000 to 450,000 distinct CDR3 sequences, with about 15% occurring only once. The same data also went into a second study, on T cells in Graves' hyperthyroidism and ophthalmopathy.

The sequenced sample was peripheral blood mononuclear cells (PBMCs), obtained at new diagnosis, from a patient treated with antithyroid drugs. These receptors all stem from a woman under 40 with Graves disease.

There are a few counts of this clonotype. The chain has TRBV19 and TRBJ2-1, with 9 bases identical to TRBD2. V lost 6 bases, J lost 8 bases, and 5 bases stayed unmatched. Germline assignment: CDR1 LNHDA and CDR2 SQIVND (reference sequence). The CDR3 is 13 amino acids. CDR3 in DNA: TGTGCCAGTAGGCGGGGGGGAATTGATGAGCAGTTCTTC. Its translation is CASRRGGIDEQFF.

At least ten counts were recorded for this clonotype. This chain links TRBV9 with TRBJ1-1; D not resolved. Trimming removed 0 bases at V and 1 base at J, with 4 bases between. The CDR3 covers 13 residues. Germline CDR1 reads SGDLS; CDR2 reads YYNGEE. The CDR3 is CASSVVQNTEAFF. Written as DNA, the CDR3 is TGTGCCAGCAGCGTAGTTCAGAACACTGAAGCTTTCTTT.

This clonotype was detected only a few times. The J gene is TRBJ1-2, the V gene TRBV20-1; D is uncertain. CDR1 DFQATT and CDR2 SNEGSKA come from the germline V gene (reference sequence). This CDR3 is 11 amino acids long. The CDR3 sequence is CSSDAYYGYTF. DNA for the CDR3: TGCAGCTCAGACGCGTACTATGGCTACACCTTC.